These T cell receptor beta chains were read from a single sample in a study of cytomegalovirus exposure and HLA in healthy donors. Data came from immunoSEQ multiplex PCR; TCRdb stores just in-frame clones and leaves some out. The table shows about 95,000 clones, with approximately 80% occurring only once. The sequenced material came from PBMCs. Receptors originate from a woman aged 40 to 50 in good health and CMV-seropositive. CDR3s include the opening cysteine and the closing phenylalanine or tryptophan. The D gene is left open where the match is weak. Some rows mark clone size as missing; the rest say once, few, many or name a class of expanded clone.

j_call clone_size d_call v_call cdr3_aa cdr3_nt
TRBJ2-7 few TRBD2 TRBV11-3 CASSKLAGTAYEQYF TGTGCCAGCAGCAAACTAGCGGGAACGGCCTACGAGCAGTACTTC
TRBJ2-7 few TRBD2 TRBV6-1 CASSEGTSGAYEQYF TGTGCCAGCAGTGAAGGGACTAGCGGGGCCTACGAGCAGTACTTC
TRBJ2-5 . . TRBV5-6 CASSFTAGETQYF TGTGCCAGCAGCTTTACTGCGGGAGAGACCCAGTACTTC
TRBJ2-3 . . TRBV5-1 CASSLVGGDTDTQYF TGCGCCAGCAGCTTGGTTGGGGGCGATACAGATACGCAGTATTTT
TRBJ1-3 . . TRBV15 CATSTLAGQGNTIYF TGTGCCACCAGCACCCTGGCGGGGCAGGGAAACACCATATATTTT
TRBJ1-3 . . TRBV29-1 CSGGGGAKNTIYF TGCAGCGGGGGTGGGGGGGCGAAAAACACCATATATTTT
TRBJ2-3 few TRBD2 TRBV10-3 CAISEQVAGGADTQYF TGTGCCATCAGTGAGCAGGTAGCGGGAGGCGCAGATACGCAGTATTTT
TRBJ1-1 few . TRBV9 CASSVDPSVEAFF TGTGCCAGCAGCGTAGACCCATCGGTTGAGGCTTTCTTT
TRBJ2-7 . . TRBV5-1 CASSFWGGIDEQYF TGCGCCAGCAGCTTTTGGGGCGGGATAGACGAGCAGTACTTC
TRBJ2-4 . TRBD1 TRBV23-1 CASSRQGAKNIQYF TGCGCCAGCAGTCGACAGGGGGCCAAAAACATTCAGTACTTC
TRBJ1-1 . . TRBV7-2 CASSLDGGITEAFF TGTGCCAGCAGCTTAGACGGGGGTATCACTGAAGCTTTCTTT
TRBJ2-2 once TRBD1 TRBV5-1 CASSLGQGTGELFF TGCGCCAGCAGCTTGGGACAGGGCACCGGGGAGCTGTTTTTT
TRBJ2-3 . . TRBV11-2 CASSLGVIGTDTQYF TGTGCCAGCAGCCTCGGAGTAATCGGCACGGATACGCAGTATTTT
TRBJ2-5 . TRBD2 TRBV4-2 CASSQDAAGGQETQYF TGTGCCAGCAGCCAAGATGCCGCGGGAGGGCAGGAGACCCAGTACTTC
TRBJ2-6 . . TRBV19 CASSHLTEPGANVLTF TGTGCCAGTAGTCATTTGACGGAGCCTGGGGCCAACGTCCTGACTTTC
TRBJ2-1 once TRBD2 TRBV6-1 CASRKREGRSNEQFF TGTGCCAGCAGGAAGCGGGAGGGCCGGAGCAATGAGCAGTTCTTC
TRBJ1-5 . . TRBV19 CASSIDPGGNQPQHF TGTGCCAGTAGTATAGATCCGGGTGGCAATCAGCCCCAGCATTTT
TRBJ2-3 few TRBD2 TRBV5-4 CASSPLPTSDTDTQYF TGTGCCAGCAGCCCCCTCCCTACTAGCGACACAGATACGCAGTATTTT
TRBJ2-1 . TRBD1 TRBV11-3 CASSMGQGWDEQFF TGTGCCAGCAGCATGGGACAGGGGTGGGATGAGCAGTTCTTC
TRBJ2-1 . TRBD2 TRBV7-3 CASSPRGGNYNEQFF TGTGCCAGCAGCCCTCGGGGGGGCAACTACAATGAGCAGTTCTTC
TRBJ2-5 . TRBD2 TRBV2 CASSRLAGYQETQYF TGTGCCAGCAGTCGACTAGCGGGATACCAAGAGACCCAGTACTTC
TRBJ2-5 . TRBD2 TRBV7-9 CASTRNGGRNLQETQYF TGTGCCAGCACCAGGAACGGCGGGAGAAACTTACAAGAGACCCAGTACTTC
TRBJ2-1 . . TRBV7-8 CASSLEFGRVINEQFF TGTGCCAGCAGCTTAGAATTCGGCAGGGTAATCAATGAGCAGTTCTTC
TRBJ2-3 . TRBD2 TRBV5-1 CASSLEAGDGLGTQYF TGCGCCAGCAGCTTGGAGGCGGGAGACGGGTTGGGTACGCAGTATTTT
TRBJ2-1 . TRBD2 TRBV7-6 CASSLGTGTSGRDEQFF TGTGCCAGCAGCTTAGGTACAGGGACTAGCGGGAGGGATGAGCAGTTCTTC
TRBJ2-7 . TRBD2 TRBV10-2 CASSLAGGPREQYF TGCGCCAGCAGTCTGGCGGGAGGGCCGCGGGAGCAGTACTTC
TRBJ2-1 . TRBD1 TRBV2 CASNMGQGSYNEQFF TGTGCCAGCAATATGGGACAGGGCTCCTACAATGAGCAGTTCTTC
TRBJ2-3 . . TRBV5-4 CASSTDLAGMDTQYF TGTGCCAGCAGCACGGACTTAGCTGGGATGGATACGCAGTATTTT
TRBJ1-1 . TRBD1 TRBV6-1 CASSDPTGAFNTEAFF TGTGCCAGCAGTGATCCAACAGGGGCCTTTAACACTGAAGCTTTCTTT
TRBJ2-1 once . TRBV19 CASRWRDNEQFF TGTGCCAGCAGATGGAGGGACAATGAGCAGTTCTTC
TRBJ2-7 . TRBD2 TRBV5-1 CASSLPGSSGKDEQYF TGCGCCAGCAGCTTGCCAGGGTCTAGCGGGAAGGACGAGCAGTACTTC
TRBJ2-2 . . TRBV6-1 CASSVVRVGELFF TGTGCCAGCAGTGTTGTCAGGGTCGGGGAGCTGTTTTTT
TRBJ1-6 . TRBD1 TRBV6-1 CASSEQTGSNSPLHF TGTGCCAGCAGTGAACAGACAGGGAGCAATTCACCCCTCCACTTT
TRBJ1-1 . . TRBV5-1 CASRPPGHPNTEAFF TGCGCCAGCAGACCACCGGGACATCCGAACACTGAAGCTTTCTTT
TRBJ2-1 . TRBD2 TRBV4-2 CASSLIIAGGLDEQFF TGTGCCAGCAGCCTAATCATAGCGGGAGGGCTCGATGAGCAGTTCTTC
TRBJ2-1 . TRBD2 TRBV7-9 CASSSLAGGASPEQFF TGTGCCAGCAGCTCGTTAGCGGGAGGCGCCTCACCTGAGCAGTTCTTC
TRBJ1-2 . . TRBV11-2 CASSLDPLTPGSGGYTF TGTGCCAGCAGCTTAGATCCCCTTACCCCAGGGTCTGGAGGCTACACCTTC
TRBJ2-5 once TRBD2 TRBV2 CASSELTSWETQYF TGTGCCAGCAGTGAATTGACTAGCTGGGAGACCCAGTACTTC